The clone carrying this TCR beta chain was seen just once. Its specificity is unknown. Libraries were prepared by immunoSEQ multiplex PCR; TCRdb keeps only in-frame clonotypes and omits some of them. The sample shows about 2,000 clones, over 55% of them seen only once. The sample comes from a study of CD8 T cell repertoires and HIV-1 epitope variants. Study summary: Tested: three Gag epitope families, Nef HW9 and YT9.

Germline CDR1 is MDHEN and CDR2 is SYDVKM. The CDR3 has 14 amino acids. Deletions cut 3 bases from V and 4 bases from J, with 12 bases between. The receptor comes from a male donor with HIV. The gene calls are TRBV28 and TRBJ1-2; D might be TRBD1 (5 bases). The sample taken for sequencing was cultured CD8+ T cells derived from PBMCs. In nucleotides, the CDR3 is TGTGCCAGCAGTTTCGGGGGAAACTCCTATGGCTACACCTTC. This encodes CASSFGGNSYGYTF.